Here is one T cell receptor beta chain with its context. Its antigen is still unknown. The ends lost 2 bases at V and 6 bases at J; junction bases unmatched: 12. CDR1 and CDR2 from the germline V gene are SGHTA and FQGNSA. CDR3 size: 16 residues. The sample belongs to a study of CD8+ T cells in alopecia areata. Study-wide results and caveats: Sequencing of scalp samples also captures resident alphabeta T cells of normal skin.

Extraction of RNA preceded its reverse transcription into cDNA, which served as the sequencing template. Clones were read by immunoSEQ multiplex PCR, and TCRdb kept only the in-frame ones, dropping some. The data show approximately 150,000 clones, about 60% seen once. Researchers picked out CD4+ and CD8+ T cells from PBMCs by sorting. Material for sequencing was CD4+ T cells sorted from blood. This clonotype was sampled from a human donor in good health. The chain carries TRBV7-2 and TRBJ2-5; 7 bases line up with TRBD1. The CDR3 spells CASSLTSGTGDKTQYF. CDR3 nucleotides: TGTGCCAGCAGCTTAACCAGCGGAACAGGGGACAAGACCCAGTACTTC.